This T cell receptor beta chain was captured in a study of cytomegalovirus exposure and HLA in healthy donors. Study-wide points: Sequencing likely produced, as an artifact, a cluster of highly shared sequence variants. In an earlier analysis, about 90% or about 30%: the productive usage of most TCR beta V segments. A later analysis reportedly identified an Asian-associated ancestry cluster as carrying fewer N-insertions than the roughly 700-donor mean.

It was with 60 Vbeta and 13 Jbeta primers that the PCR ran. Data came from immunoSEQ multiplex PCR; TCRdb stores just in-frame clones and leaves some out. Among 100,000 or so clones listed, 65% to 80% were seen once. The CDR3 extends over 17 amino acids. Concerning this clone itself: Its cognate antigen is unknown.

Material for sequencing was PBMCs. The clonotype comes from a woman aged 40 to 55 in good health and CMV-seronegative. The J gene is TRBJ1-1, the V gene TRBV21-1; whether TRBD1, the table's D call, matches the DNA was not checked. TRBV21-1 is given as a pseudogene. The CDR3 DNA reads as TGTGCCAGCAGCAAGGTGGATGAGGACAGGGGGGACACTGAAGCTTTCTTT. Its protein product is CASSKVDEDRGDTEAFF.